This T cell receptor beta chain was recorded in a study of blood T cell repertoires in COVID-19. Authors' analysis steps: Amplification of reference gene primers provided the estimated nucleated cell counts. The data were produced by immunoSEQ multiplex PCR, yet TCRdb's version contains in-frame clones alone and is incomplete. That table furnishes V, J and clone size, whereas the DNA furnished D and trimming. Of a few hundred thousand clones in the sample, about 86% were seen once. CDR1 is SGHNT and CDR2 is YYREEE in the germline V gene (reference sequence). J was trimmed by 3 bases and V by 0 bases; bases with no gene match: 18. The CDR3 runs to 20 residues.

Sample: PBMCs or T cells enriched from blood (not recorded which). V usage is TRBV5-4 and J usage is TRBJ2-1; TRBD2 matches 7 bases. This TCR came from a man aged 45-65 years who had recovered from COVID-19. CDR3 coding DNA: TGTGCCAGCAGCTTGGTCGGAGGGAGGGCCGGTGGGCCTTTCTACAATGAGCAGTTCTTC. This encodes CASSLVGGRAGGPFYNEQFF.